Listed below are T cell receptor beta chains from one sample, sequenced in a study of molecular identifiers for immune sequencing clone quantification. TCRdb fed the PCR reads into MiXCR, producing one record per CDR3 protein. This repertoire shows under 650,000 distinct CDR3 sequences, nearly 20% found once; its top ten account for roughly 0.83%. The sample taken for sequencing was naive CD8+ T cells from blood, with Jurkat cell RNA spiked in. The receptor set was obtained from a human donor in good health. Some libraries in this study had Jurkat cell RNA spiked in. Both conserved end residues are part of each CDR3. Each record gives: V gene, J gene, D gene, clone size, CDR3 DNA, CDR3 protein. A D gene is named only where the DNA matches it firmly. Clone size is stated in some rows and not others, as once, few, many or a class when expanded.

V: TRBV7-9; J: TRBJ2-1; D: NA; size: few; DNA: TGTGCCAGCACCACAATGGATAATGAGCAGTTCTTC; CDR3: CASTTMDNEQFF
V: TRBV7-2; J: TRBJ1-1; D: TRBD1; size: many; DNA: TGTGCAAGCCAACAGGGGTTCACTGAAGCTTTCTTT; CDR3: CASQQGFTEAFF
V: TRBV4-3; J: TRBJ2-7; D: NA; size: few; DNA: TGCGCCAGCAGCCAAGATTCGAGGACCTCCTACGAGCAGTACTTC; CDR3: CASSQDSRTSYEQYF
V: TRBV14; J: TRBJ2-5; D: NA; size: few; DNA: TGTGCCAGCAGCCCACTGGTTTCGCCCCAAGAGACCCAGTACTTC; CDR3: CASSPLVSPQETQYF
V: TRBV6-2/TRBV6-3; J: TRBJ1-1; D: NA; size: many; DNA: TGTGCCAGCAGTCAACCTGACACTGAAGCTTTCTTT; CDR3: CASSQPDTEAFF
V: TRBV3-1; J: TRBJ1-2; D: TRBD1; size: many; DNA: TGTGCCAGCAGCCGGACAGGGAGTCCCTATGGCTACACCTTC; CDR3: CASSRTGSPYGYTF
V: TRBV29-1; J: TRBJ2-4; D: NA; size: many; DNA: TGCAGCGTTGAAAATCTAGAAGGGGTTTTAGCCAAAAACATTCAGTACTTC; CDR3: CSVENLEGVLAKNIQYF
V: TRBV19; J: TRBJ1-1; D: NA; size: many; DNA: TGTGCCAGTAGTATAATGGGGGTCAGGAACACTGAAGCTTTCTTT; CDR3: CASSIMGVRNTEAFF
V: TRBV19; J: TRBJ1-4; D: NA; size: NA; DNA: TGTGCCAGTAGTACCCCGGGGAGAGGCATTGAAAAACTGTTTTTT; CDR3: CASSTPGRGIEKLFF
V: TRBV13; J: TRBJ1-1; D: NA; size: many; DNA: TGTGCCAGCAGCTTACATCGGGCTGGGCCCGGAGCTTTCTTT; CDR3: CASSLHRAGPGAFF
V: TRBV9; J: TRBJ2-7; D: NA; size: few; DNA: TGTGCCAGCGGAAAAGGGGGGGTCGGCTACGAGCAGTACTTC; CDR3: CASGKGGVGYEQYF
V: TRBV7-8; J: TRBJ2-1; D: TRBD2; size: many; DNA: TGTGCCAGCAGCTTAACTAGCGGGGCCTACAATGAGCAGTTCTTC; CDR3: CASSLTSGAYNEQFF
V: TRBV4-3; J: TRBJ1-1; D: TRBD1; size: many; DNA: TGCGCCAGCAGCCAAAGGGACAGGGGTCCTGAAGCTTTCTTT; CDR3: CASSQRDRGPEAFF
V: TRBV30; J: TRBJ2-1; D: NA; size: many; DNA: TGTGCCTGGAGTGTAGGAGGATATGAGCAGTTCTTC; CDR3: CAWSVGGYEQFF
V: TRBV30; J: TRBJ2-3; D: NA; size: NA; DNA: TGTGCCTGGACCTACAGTGCTAGCCCAGATACGCAGTATTTT; CDR3: CAWTYSASPDTQYF
V: TRBV11-3; J: TRBJ1-5; D: NA; size: many; DNA: TGTGCCAGCAGCTTGGGTTCGAGTCAGCCCCAGCATTTT; CDR3: CASSLGSSQPQHF
V: TRBV29-1; J: TRBJ2-6; D: NA; size: many; DNA: TGCAGCGTCCCCGTGGGTGCTGGGGCCAACGTCCTGACTTTC; CDR3: CSVPVGAGANVLTF
V: TRBV7-9; J: TRBJ2-7; D: NA; size: NA; DNA: TGTGCCAGCGGCCCCTCGTACGAGCAGTACTTC; CDR3: CASGPSYEQYF
V: TRBV19; J: TRBJ2-3; D: NA; size: NA; DNA: TGTGCCAGTGGTATTGTGGAGGACACAGATACGCAGTATTTT; CDR3: CASGIVEDTDTQYF
V: TRBV4-3; J: TRBJ2-3; D: TRBD2; size: many; DNA: TGCGCCAGCAGCCAAGAAACGGGGGGAAGAGATACGCAGTATTTT; CDR3: CASSQETGGRDTQYF
V: TRBV12-3/TRBV12-4; J: TRBJ2-7; D: NA; size: many; DNA: TGTGCCAGCAGTTTCTCGGGGGCGGGCGACGAGCAGTACTTC; CDR3: CASSFSGAGDEQYF
V: TRBV7-2; J: TRBJ1-3; D: NA; size: NA; DNA: TGTGCCAGCAGCTCAGCGGAGGGGGGGTTAGGAAACACCATATATTTT; CDR3: CASSSAEGGLGNTIYF
V: TRBV27; J: TRBJ2-3; D: NA; size: many; DNA: TGTGCCAGCAGTCAAGGACTCGTCCGCGGCCCAGATACGCAGTATTTT; CDR3: CASSQGLVRGPDTQYF
V: TRBV27; J: TRBJ1-5; D: TRBD1; size: NA; DNA: TGTGCCAGCAGTTTATCTGGACAGGGCCCCAATCAGCCCCAGCATTTT; CDR3: CASSLSGQGPNQPQHF
V: TRBV4-1; J: TRBJ2-4; D: TRBD2; size: many; DNA: TGCGCCAGCAGCCAAGAACTAGCGGGGGGGCTAAGGGAGATTCAGTACTTC; CDR3: CASSQELAGGLREIQYF
V: TRBV3-1; J: TRBJ2-7; D: TRBD1; size: few; DNA: TGTGCCAGCAGCCAAGTAGGGACAGGGGACCACGAGCAGTACTTC; CDR3: CASSQVGTGDHEQYF